This TCR beta chain was sequenced during a study of beta chain features in type 1 diabetes. Across the study: Sorted cells from all samples, numbering about 100,000,000, were examined.

Expressed TCRB transcripts were sequenced, since all the RNA that had been isolated was reverse transcribed. Measured with immunoSEQ multiplex PCR; TCRdb has only the in-frame clones, and not every one. The sample shows some 150,000 clones, about 44% of them seen only once. V shed 4 bases, J shed 5 bases, and the junction held 8 bases outside the gene matches. The CDR3 runs 15 residues. Germline values: CDR1 SGHRS, CDR2 YFSETQ. The clonotype comes from a man aged 18 to 30 in good health. The chain recombines TRBV5-1 with TRBJ1-4, with TRBD1 matching 7 bases. Sequencing input: Tregs from blood. The CDR3 region is CASSPSGTENEKLFF. CDR3 nucleotides: TGCGCCAGCAGCCCGTCCGGGACAGAAAATGAAAAACTGTTTTTT.